This T cell receptor beta chain is drawn from a study of T cells after yellow fever vaccination. TCRdb ran MiXCR on the 5' RACE reads and lists one entry per CDR3 protein. This sample yields some 670,000 distinct CDR3 sequences, of which 9% to 15% are seen a single time; 14% to 15% belongs to the top ten. This clonotype was counted between two and nine times. The CDR3 is made up of 14 amino acids. The V end lost 4 bases, the J end lost 0 bases, and 10 bases lay between the germline ends. The germline gives CDR1 DFQATT, CDR2 SNEGSKA (reference sequence). Sequenced here: PBMCs, sampled on the day of the yellow fever booster vaccination. The receptor comes from a man between 25 and 39 years old who received the YFV17D yellow fever vaccine. J is TRBJ1-5 and V is TRBV20-1; tentative D call: TRBD1 (5 bases). CDR3 residues: CSATDRYSNQPQHF. The CDR3 nucleotides read TGCAGTGCTACCGACAGATATAGCAATCAGCCCCAGCATTTT.